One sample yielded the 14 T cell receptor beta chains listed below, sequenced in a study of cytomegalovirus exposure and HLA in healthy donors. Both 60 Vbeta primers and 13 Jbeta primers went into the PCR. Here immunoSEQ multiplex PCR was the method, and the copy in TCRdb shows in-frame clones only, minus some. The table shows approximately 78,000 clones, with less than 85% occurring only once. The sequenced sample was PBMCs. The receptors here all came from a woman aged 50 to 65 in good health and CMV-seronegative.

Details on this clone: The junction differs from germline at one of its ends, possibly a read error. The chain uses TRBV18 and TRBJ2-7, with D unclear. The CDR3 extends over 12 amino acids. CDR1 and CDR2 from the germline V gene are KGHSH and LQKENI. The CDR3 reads CASSPQLYEQYF. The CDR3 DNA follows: TGTGCCAGCTCCCCACAGCTTTACGAGCAGTACTTC.

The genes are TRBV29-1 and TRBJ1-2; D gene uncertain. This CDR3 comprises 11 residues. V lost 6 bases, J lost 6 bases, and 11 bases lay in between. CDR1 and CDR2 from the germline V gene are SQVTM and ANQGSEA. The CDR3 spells CSVLPAHGYTF. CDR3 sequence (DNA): TGCAGCGTCCTCCCAGCGCATGGCTACACCTTC.

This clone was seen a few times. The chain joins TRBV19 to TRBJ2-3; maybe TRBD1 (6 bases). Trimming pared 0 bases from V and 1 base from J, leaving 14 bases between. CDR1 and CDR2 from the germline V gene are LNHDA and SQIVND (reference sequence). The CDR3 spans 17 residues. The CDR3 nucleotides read TGTGCCAGTAGTATAGATTCGGCGGCAGGGGGCACAGATACGCAGTATTTT. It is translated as CASSIDSAAGGTDTQYF.

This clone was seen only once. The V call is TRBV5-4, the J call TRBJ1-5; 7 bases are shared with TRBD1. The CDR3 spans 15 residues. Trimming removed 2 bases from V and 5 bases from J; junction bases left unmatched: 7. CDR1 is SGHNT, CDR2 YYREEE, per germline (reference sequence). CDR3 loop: CASSFGGTGDQPQHF. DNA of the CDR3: TGTGCCAGCAGCTTCGGGGGAACAGGGGATCAGCCCCAGCATTTT.

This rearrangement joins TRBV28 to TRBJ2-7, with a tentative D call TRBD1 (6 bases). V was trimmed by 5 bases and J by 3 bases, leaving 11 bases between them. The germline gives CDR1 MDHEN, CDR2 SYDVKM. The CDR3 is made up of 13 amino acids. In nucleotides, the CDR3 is TGTGCCAGCAGTCGGGACATGATCTACGAGCAGTACTTC. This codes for CASSRDMIYEQYF.

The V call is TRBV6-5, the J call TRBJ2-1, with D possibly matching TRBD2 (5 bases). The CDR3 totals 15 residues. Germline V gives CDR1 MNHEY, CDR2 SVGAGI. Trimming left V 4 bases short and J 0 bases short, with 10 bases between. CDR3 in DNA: TGTGCCAGCAGTTTTAATAGCGACTCCTACAATGAGCAGTTCTTC. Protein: CASSFNSDSYNEQFF.

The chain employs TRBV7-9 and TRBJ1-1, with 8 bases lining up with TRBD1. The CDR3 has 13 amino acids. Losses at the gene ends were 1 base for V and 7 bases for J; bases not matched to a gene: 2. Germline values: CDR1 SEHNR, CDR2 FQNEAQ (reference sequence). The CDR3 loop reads CASSLGTGREAFF. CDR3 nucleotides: TGTGCCAGCAGCTTAGGGACAGGGCGTGAAGCTTTCTTT.

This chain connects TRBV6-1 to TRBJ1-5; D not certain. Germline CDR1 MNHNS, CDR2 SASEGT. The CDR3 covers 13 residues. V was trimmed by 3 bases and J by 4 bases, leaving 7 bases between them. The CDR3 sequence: CASSETRNQPQHF. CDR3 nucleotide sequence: TGTGCCAGCAGTGAGACCAGGAATCAGCCCCAGCATTTT.

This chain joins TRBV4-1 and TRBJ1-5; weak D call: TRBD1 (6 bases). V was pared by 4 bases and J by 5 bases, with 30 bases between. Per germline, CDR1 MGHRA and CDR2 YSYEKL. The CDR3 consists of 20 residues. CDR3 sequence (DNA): TGCGCCAGCAGCCCATTCCGGCTGACAGGAACGCGATTGGGTCATCAGCCCCAGCATTTT. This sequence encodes CASSPFRLTGTRLGHQPQHF.

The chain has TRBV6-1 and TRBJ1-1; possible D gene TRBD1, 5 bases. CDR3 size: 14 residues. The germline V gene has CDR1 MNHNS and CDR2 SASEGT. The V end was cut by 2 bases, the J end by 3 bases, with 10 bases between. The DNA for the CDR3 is TGTGCCAGCAGTGAACTCGTAGGGGACACTGAAGCTTTCTTT. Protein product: CASSELVGDTEAFF.

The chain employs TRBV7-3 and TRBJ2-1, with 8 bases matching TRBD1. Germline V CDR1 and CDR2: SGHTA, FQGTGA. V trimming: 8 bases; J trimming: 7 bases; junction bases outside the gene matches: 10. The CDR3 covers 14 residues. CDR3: CASSGSGTGNEQFF. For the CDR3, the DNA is TGTGCCAGCTCTGGGTCCGGGACAGGAAATGAGCAGTTCTTC.

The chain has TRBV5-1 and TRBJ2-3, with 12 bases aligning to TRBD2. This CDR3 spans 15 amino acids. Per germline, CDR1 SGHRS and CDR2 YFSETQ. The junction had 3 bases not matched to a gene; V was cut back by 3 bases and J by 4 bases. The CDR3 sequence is CASSSSSGGADTQYF. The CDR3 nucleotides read TGCGCCAGCAGCTCCTCTAGCGGGGGGGCAGATACGCAGTATTTT.

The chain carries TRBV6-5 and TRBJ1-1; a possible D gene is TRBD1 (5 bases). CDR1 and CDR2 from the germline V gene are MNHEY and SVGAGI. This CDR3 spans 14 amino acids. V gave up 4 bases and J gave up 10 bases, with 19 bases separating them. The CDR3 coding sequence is TGTGCCAGCAGTTCCACAGGTTTTAGAATTGGAGCTTTCTTT. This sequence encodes CASSSTGFRIGAFF.

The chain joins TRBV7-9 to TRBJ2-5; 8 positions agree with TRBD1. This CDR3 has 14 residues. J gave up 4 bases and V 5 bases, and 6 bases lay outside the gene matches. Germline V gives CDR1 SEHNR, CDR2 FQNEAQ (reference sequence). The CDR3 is CASSASGGRETQYF. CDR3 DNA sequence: TGTGCCAGCAGCGCTTCAGGGGGCCGAGAGACCCAGTACTTC.